The present entry profiles one T cell receptor beta chain with its context. Antigen: not known. The study sequenced cultured CD4+ T cell DNA using the Oncomine TCR Beta short-read assay. TCRdb reanalysed the PCR reads using MiXCR and keeps one entry per CDR3 protein. The sample lists some 20,000 distinct CDR3 sequences; about 44% were seen once. These data belong to a study of vaccination and CD4 T cells after COVID-19. V lost 3 bases and J lost 11, with 19 bases in between. CDR3 size: 14 residues. Looked up from germline, CDR1 is MDHEN and CDR2 is SYDVKM. Treatment meaning: 10-day PBMC culture with coronavirus spike peptide pools or control peptides (ViraFEST assay).

The origin of this receptor is a human donor who had recovered from COVID-19. The J gene is TRBJ1-1, the V gene TRBV28; unclear D gene. Sample: CD4+ T cells from blood, cultured in vitro, taken after SARS-CoV-2 vaccination. In DNA, the CDR3 is TGTGCCAGCAGTTTCTCCACTTCCCGAACCCAGGCTTTCTTT. Translated, it gives CASSFSTSRTQAFF.